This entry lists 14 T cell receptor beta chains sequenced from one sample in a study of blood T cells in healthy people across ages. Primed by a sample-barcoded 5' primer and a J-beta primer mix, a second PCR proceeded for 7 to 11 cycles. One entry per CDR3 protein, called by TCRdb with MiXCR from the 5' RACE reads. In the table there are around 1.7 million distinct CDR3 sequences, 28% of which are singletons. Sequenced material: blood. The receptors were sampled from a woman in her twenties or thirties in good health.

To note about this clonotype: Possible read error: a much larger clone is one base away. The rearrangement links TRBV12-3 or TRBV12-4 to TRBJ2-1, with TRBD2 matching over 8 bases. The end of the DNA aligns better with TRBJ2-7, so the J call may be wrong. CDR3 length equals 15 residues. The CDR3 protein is CASTFGPGGPNEQYF. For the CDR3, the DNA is TGTGCCAGCACTTTTGGTCCGGGGGGGCCCAATGAGCAGTACTTC.

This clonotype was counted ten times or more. CDR3 in amino acids: CSVSGRVGETQYF. CDR3 nucleotides: TGCAGTGTCAGCGGGAGAGTGGGTGAGACCCAGTACTTC. This rearrangement joins TRBV20-1 to TRBJ2-5; 8 bases are a match to TRBD2. CDR1 is DFQATT and CDR2 is SNEGSKA in the germline V gene (reference sequence). The CDR3 totals 13 residues. V dropped 7 bases and J dropped 5; count of bases not matched to a gene: 9.

Here the CDR3 reads CASSYGAGVEETQYF. The CDR3 DNA follows: TGCGCCAGCAGCTACGGCGCAGGAGTCGAAGAGACCCAGTACTTC. This chain uses TRBV5-1 with TRBJ2-5; no definite D call. This CDR3 has 15 amino acids. CDR1 and CDR2 from the germline V gene are SGHRS and YFSETQ. V was clipped by 3 bases and J by 3 bases, with 15 bases between them.

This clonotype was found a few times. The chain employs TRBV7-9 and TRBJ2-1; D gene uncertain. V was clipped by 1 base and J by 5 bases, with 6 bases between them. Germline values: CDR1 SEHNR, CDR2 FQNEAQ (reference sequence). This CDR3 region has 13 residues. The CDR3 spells CASSLVLDNEQFF. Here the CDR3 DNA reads TGTGCCAGCAGCTTAGTACTCGACAATGAGCAGTTCTTC.

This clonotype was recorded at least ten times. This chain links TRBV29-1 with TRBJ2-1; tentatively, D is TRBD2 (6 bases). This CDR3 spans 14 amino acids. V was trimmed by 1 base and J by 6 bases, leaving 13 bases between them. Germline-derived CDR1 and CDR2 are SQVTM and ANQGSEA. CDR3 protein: CSVEATGVGNEQFF. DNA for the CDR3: TGCAGCGTTGAAGCCACGGGGGTCGGCAATGAGCAGTTCTTC.

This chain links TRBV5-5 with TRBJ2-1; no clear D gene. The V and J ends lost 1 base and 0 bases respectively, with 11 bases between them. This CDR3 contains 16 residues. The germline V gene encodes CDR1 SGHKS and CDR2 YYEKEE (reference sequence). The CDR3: CASSLIFKVSYNEQFF. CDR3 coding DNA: TGTGCCAGCAGCTTGATATTTAAGGTCTCCTACAATGAGCAGTTCTTC. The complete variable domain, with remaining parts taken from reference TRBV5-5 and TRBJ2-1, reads DAGVTQSPTHLIKTRGQQVTLRCSPISGHKSVSWYQQVLGQGPQFIFQYYEKEERGRGNFPDRFSARQFPNYSSELNVNALLLGDSALYLCASSLIFKVSYNEQFFGPGTRLTVL.

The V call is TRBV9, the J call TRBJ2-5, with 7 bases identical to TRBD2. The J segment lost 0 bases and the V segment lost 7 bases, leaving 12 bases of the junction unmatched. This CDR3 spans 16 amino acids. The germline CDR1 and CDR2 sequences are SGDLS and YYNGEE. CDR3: CASSPGGGTHQETQYF. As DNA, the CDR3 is TGTGCCAGCTCCCCTGGGGGGGGGACGCACCAAGAGACCCAGTACTTC.

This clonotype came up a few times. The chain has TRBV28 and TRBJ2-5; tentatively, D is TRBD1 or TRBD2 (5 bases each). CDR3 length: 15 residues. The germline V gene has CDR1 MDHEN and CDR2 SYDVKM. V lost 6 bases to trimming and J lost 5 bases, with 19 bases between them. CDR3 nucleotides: TGTGCCAGCAGCCATACAGGTGGGACGGAGGAGACCCAGTACTTC. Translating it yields CASSHTGGTEETQYF.

CDR3 region: CASSLRTGYDEAFF. The CDR3 coding sequence is TGCGCCAGCAGCTTGAGAACAGGGTATGATGAAGCTTTCTTT. The J gene is TRBJ1-1, the V gene TRBV5-1, with D possibly matching TRBD1 (6 bases). This CDR3 comprises 14 residues. V shed 1 base and J shed 7 bases, with 14 bases lying between them. The V gene's germline CDR1 is SGHRS and CDR2 YFSETQ.

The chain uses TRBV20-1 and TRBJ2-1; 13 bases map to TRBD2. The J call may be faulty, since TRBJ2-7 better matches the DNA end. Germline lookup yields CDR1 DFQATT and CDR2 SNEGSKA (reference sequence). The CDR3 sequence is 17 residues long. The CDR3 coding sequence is TGCAGTGCTAGAGGAACTAAGGGACTAGCGGGATACAATGAGCAGTACTTC. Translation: CSARGTKGLAGYNEQYF.

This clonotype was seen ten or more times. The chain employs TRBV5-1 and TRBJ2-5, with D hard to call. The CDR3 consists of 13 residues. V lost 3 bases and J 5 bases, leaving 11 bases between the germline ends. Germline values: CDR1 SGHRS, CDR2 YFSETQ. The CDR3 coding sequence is TGCGCCAGCAGCTCTCGTACAAGGGAGACCCAGTACTTC. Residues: CASSSRTRETQYF.

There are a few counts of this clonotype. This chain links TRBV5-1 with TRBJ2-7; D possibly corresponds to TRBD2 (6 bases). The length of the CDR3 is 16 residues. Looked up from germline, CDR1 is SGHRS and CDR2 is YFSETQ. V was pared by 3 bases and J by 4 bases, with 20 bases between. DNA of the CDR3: TGCGCCAGCAGCTCGCTGGAGGGGACCACCGGGTACGAGCAGTACTTC. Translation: CASSSLEGTTGYEQYF. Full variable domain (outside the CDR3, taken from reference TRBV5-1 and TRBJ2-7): KAGVTQTPRYLIKTRGQQVTLSCSPISGHRSVSWYQQTPGQGLQFLFEYFSETQRNKGNFPGRFSGRQFSNSRSEMNVSTLELGDSALYLCASSSLEGTTGYEQYFGPGTRLTVT.

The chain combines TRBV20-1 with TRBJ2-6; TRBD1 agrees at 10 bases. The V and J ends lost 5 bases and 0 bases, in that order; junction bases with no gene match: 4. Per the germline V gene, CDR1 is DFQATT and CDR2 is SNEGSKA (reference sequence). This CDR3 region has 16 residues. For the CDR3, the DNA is TGCAGTGCTTTGGGACAGGGGTTCTCTGGGGCCAACGTCCTGACTTTC. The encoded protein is CSALGQGFSGANVLTF.

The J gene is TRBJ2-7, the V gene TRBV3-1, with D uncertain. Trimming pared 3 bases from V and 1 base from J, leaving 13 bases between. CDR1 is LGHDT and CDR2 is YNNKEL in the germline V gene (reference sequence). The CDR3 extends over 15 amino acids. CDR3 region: CASSHGSTESYEQYF. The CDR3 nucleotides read TGTGCCAGCAGCCATGGCTCCACCGAATCCTACGAGCAGTACTTC.